A single sample gave rise to the 13 T cell receptor beta chains below, sequenced in a study of CXCR3-negative and CXCR3-positive naive CD8 T cells. Researchers prepared the TRB cDNA libraries using 5' RACE with UMI labels. TCRdb re-analyzed the 5' RACE reads; it lists each CDR3 protein once, without DNA. Found here are roughly 90,000 distinct CDR3 sequences; the top ten clones hold around 1.7%. The sequenced sample consisted of naive CXCR3- CD8+ T cells from blood. As to subset: CD45RO-CCR7+CD27+CD95- naive CD8+ T cells lacking CXCR3 (TNR3-). These receptors were collected from a human donor in good health. Some clones in this sample may be carry-over from other donors' samples.

V usage is TRBV7-9 and J usage is TRBJ2-5; lacking DNA, the TRBD1 call made by TCRdb goes unchecked. Germline assignment: CDR1 SEHNR and CDR2 FQNEAQ (reference sequence). CDR3 length equals 13 residues. CDR3 amino acids: CASSTDREETQYF. Based on the CDR3 plus reference TRBV7-9 and TRBJ2-5, the full variable domain is DTGVSQNPRHKITKRGQNVTFRCDPISEHNRLYWYRQTLGQGPEFLTYFQNEAQLEKSRLLSDRFSAERPKGSFSTLEIQRTEQGDSAMYLCASSTDREETQYFGPGTRLLVL.

The rearrangement links TRBV7-7 to TRBJ2-2; TCRdb's assignment of TRBD1 cannot be checked, as there is no DNA. Germline CDR1 is SSHAT and CDR2 is FNYEAQ (reference sequence). The CDR3 consists of 13 residues. The CDR3 loop reads CASSPQGAGELFF.

The chain combines TRBV12-3 or TRBV12-4 with TRBJ2-7; the D gene TCRdb calls, TRBD2, cannot be checked with no DNA. This CDR3 is 14 amino acids long. CDR3 residues: CASSPEGRRYEQYF.

The rearrangement uses TRBV28 and TRBJ2-7; TCRdb names TRBD1, which stays unverified in the absence of DNA. Germline CDR1 is MDHEN and CDR2 is SYDVKM. This CDR3 has 16 residues. The CDR3 here is CASTLAPDPGSYEQYF.

The chain employs TRBV7-7 and TRBJ2-3; TCRdb designates TRBD2, a call that cannot be tested without DNA. The germline CDR1 and CDR2 sequences are SSHAT and FNYEAQ (reference sequence). The CDR3 covers 18 residues. The CDR3 loop is CASSLAVSSGKRTDTQYF.

The chain couples TRBV18 to TRBJ2-7. CDR3 size: 15 residues. The germline CDR1 and CDR2 sequences are KGHSH and LQKENI. The CDR3 here is CASSPVTGASYEQYF.

The CDR3 region is CASSPRAYNEQFF. The V gene is TRBV5-6, the J gene TRBJ2-1. There are 13 residues in the CDR3. Per germline, CDR1 SGHDT and CDR2 YYEEEE.

This chain joins TRBV5-4 and TRBJ2-2; there is no DNA to check the TCRdb D call of TRBD2. This CDR3 has 15 residues. CDR1 SGHNT and CDR2 YYREEE come from the germline V gene (reference sequence). CDR3 sequence reads: CASSMTSGGAGELFF.

The chain combines TRBV29-1 with TRBJ1-2. This CDR3 comprises 13 residues. The V gene's germline CDR1 is SQVTM and CDR2 ANQGSEA. The CDR3 here is CSVGVNNLDGYTF.

The V and J genes are TRBV5-1 and TRBJ2-7; checking the TCRdb D call of TRBD2 is not possible without DNA. The CDR3 consists of 15 residues. The germline V gene encodes CDR1 SGHRS and CDR2 YFSETQ. CDR3 in amino acids: CASSLNGGGSYEQYF.

The chain combines TRBV29-1 with TRBJ2-1; TCRdb calls TRBD1, which cannot be checked without DNA. Germline loops: CDR1 SQVTM, CDR2 ANQGSEA. The CDR3 has 18 residues. This CDR3 is CSVGAGQALAGQNNEQFF.

The V call is TRBV29-1, the J call TRBJ2-3; as DNA is missing, the TRBD2 call by TCRdb cannot be tested. The CDR3 totals 13 residues. Germline CDR1 reads SQVTM; CDR2 reads ANQGSEA. The CDR3 here is CSVTAGSTDTQYF.

The V call is TRBV20-1, the J call TRBJ2-7. In germline, CDR1 is DFQATT, CDR2 SNEGSKA (reference sequence). The CDR3 has 11 residues. The CDR3 loop is CSARGDYEQYF.